One sample yielded the 23 T cell receptor beta chains listed below, sequenced in a study of T cells in Graves' hyperthyroidism and ophthalmopathy. Amplification yielded TCR beta CDR3 regions, with RNA transcripts as the source. First-round RT-PCR with HTBI primers amplified the TCR CDR3 region. TCRdb re-called the multiplex PCR reads with MiXCR, one entry per CDR3 protein. Of under 700,000 distinct CDR3 sequences listed, 16% were seen once; the top ten hold 15% to 20%. Material for sequencing was blood. These receptors were collected from a young woman with Graves' hyperthyroidism.

This chain uses TRBV7-9 with TRBJ2-7; no clear D gene. Germline assignment: CDR1 SEHNR and CDR2 FQNEAQ (reference sequence). Trimming stripped 5 bases from V and 5 bases from J, with 10 bases between. The CDR3 has 12 residues. This chain's CDR3 is CASSRLRDEQYF. CDR3 DNA: TGTGCCAGCAGCCGCCTCCGGGACGAGCAGTACTTC.

This rearrangement joins TRBV10-3 to TRBJ2-6, with D perhaps matching TRBD1 or TRBD2 (7 bases each). This CDR3 region has 17 residues. CDR1 is ENHRY and CDR2 is SYGVKD in the germline V gene. Deletions cut 0 bases from V and 3 bases from J, with 12 bases between. The DNA for the CDR3 is TGTGCCATCAGTGAGTCGGGGAGGGGGCTTGGGGCCAACGTCCTGACTTTC. This sequence encodes CAISESGRGLGANVLTF.

This clonotype has ten or more counts. The CDR3 DNA is TGCAGCGTTGGTAGCGGTCTGAACACTGAAGCTTTCTTT. Protein product: CSVGSGLNTEAFF. The chain joins TRBV29-1 to TRBJ1-1; D is uncertain. The CDR3 is made up of 13 amino acids. CDR1 and CDR2 (germline): SQVTM, ANQGSEA. Trimming stripped 4 bases from V and 0 bases from J, with 9 bases between.

This clonotype was counted many times. This chain connects TRBV14 to TRBJ1-6; perhaps TRBD1 as D (5 bases). This CDR3 is 20 amino acids long. CDR1 and CDR2 from the germline V gene are SGHDN and FVKESK. V was cut by 1 base and J by 1 base, with 20 bases left in between. Written as DNA, the CDR3 is TGTGCCAGCAGCCAAGTTCGATTGGCAGGGTCAATGTCCTATAATTCACCCCTCCACTTT. Its translation: CASSQVRLAGSMSYNSPLHF.

This clonotype has only a few counts. The V and J genes are TRBV29-1 and TRBJ2-1, with D uncertain. Trimming pared 2 bases from V and 10 bases from J, leaving 3 bases between. The CDR3 length is 9 residues. CDR1 and CDR2 (germline): SQVTM, ANQGSEA. CDR3: CSVEREQFF. CDR3 coding DNA: TGCAGCGTTGAACGGGAGCAGTTCTTC.

By proportion, this clonotype is medium-sized. CDR3 DNA sequence: TGCGCCAGCAGCTTGGTGGACCGGGACAGCATCTACAATGAGCAGTTCTTC. The encoded protein is CASSLVDRDSIYNEQFF. The chain links TRBV5-1 to TRBJ2-1; 7 bases line up with TRBD1. The V gene's germline CDR1 is SGHRS and CDR2 YFSETQ. The CDR3 is made up of 17 amino acids. V lost 0 bases and J lost 3; bases outside the gene matches: 9.

There are a few counts of this clonotype. V is TRBV19 and J is TRBJ1-1; 7 bases map to TRBD1. Germline lookup yields CDR1 LNHDA and CDR2 SQIVND (reference sequence). The junction had 11 bases not matched to a gene; V was cut back by 5 bases and J by 5 bases. The CDR3 runs 15 residues. CDR3 residues: CASSYPGGHWTEAFF. CDR3 nucleotides: TGTGCCAGTAGTTATCCAGGGGGTCATTGGACTGAAGCTTTCTTT.

The chain employs TRBV19 and TRBJ2-3; D gene ambiguous. Trimming stripped 1 base from V and 4 bases from J, with 3 bases between. The CDR3 runs to 12 residues. The germline gives CDR1 LNHDA, CDR2 SQIVND (reference sequence). CDR3 protein: CASSIAPDTQYF. The CDR3 DNA is TGTGCCAGTAGTATAGCGCCAGATACGCAGTATTTT.

This chain connects TRBV5-1 to TRBJ1-1, with D tentatively TRBD1 (5 bases). Deletions cut 5 bases from V and 1 base from J, with 12 bases between. This CDR3 is 14 amino acids long. The germline CDR1 and CDR2 sequences are SGHRS and YFSETQ. CDR3 amino acids: CASRQLTGNTEAFF. In nucleotides, the CDR3 is TGCGCCAGCAGGCAACTAACAGGGAACACTGAAGCTTTCTTT. The variable domain in full, completed from reference TRBV5-1 and TRBJ1-1, reads KAGVTQTPRYLIKTRGQQVTLSCSPISGHRSVSWYQQTPGQGLQFLFEYFSETQRNKGNFPGRFSGRQFSNSRSEMNVSTLELGDSALYLCASRQLTGNTEAFFGQGTRLTVV.

This clonotype showed up many times. V is TRBV20-1 and J is TRBJ1-5, with D hard to call. The V gene's germline CDR1 is DFQATT and CDR2 SNEGSKA (reference sequence). V was pared by 2 bases and J by 4 bases, with 9 bases between. CDR3 size: 13 residues. CDR3 in amino acids: CSARSGVNQPQHF. The CDR3 bases are TGCAGTGCTAGATCCGGGGTTAATCAGCCCCAGCATTTT.

The V gene is TRBV5-5, the J gene TRBJ1-3; D call uncertain. V gave up 2 bases and J gave up 2 bases, with 8 bases separating them. This CDR3 is 14 amino acids long. CDR1 is SGHKS and CDR2 is YYEKEE in the germline V gene (reference sequence). CDR3 in amino acids: CASSFRETGNTIYF. For the CDR3, the DNA is TGTGCCAGCAGCTTCCGGGAGACTGGAAACACCATATATTTT.

The sample holds many counts of this clonotype. V is TRBV20-1 and J is TRBJ2-5; D tentatively fits TRBD1 or TRBD2 (5 bases each). Germline V gene sequence: CDR1 DFQATT, CDR2 SNEGSKA (reference sequence). The CDR3 spans 16 residues. The V and J ends lost 6 bases and 3 bases respectively, with 23 bases between them. This CDR3 is CSAQSEAGTIKETQYF. The DNA of the CDR3 is TGCAGTGCCCAATCAGAAGCCGGGACGATCAAAGAGACCCAGTACTTC.

This clonotype was detected many times. The gene calls are TRBV2 and TRBJ1-2; D is possibly TRBD1 (6 bases). V was pared by 6 bases and J by 0 bases, with 11 bases between. From germline, CDR1 is SNHLY and CDR2 FYNNEI. This CDR3 has 14 amino acids. The chain's CDR3 is CASRRGQANYGYTF. The CDR3 DNA is TGTGCCAGCAGAAGGGGACAAGCTAACTATGGCTACACCTTC.

In the case of this clonotype: This could be a read error, since a much larger clone is one nucleotide away. The chain is built from TRBV30 and TRBJ1-1; D is uncertain. Between the trimmed V and J ends, which lost 0 bases and 1 base, there was a span of 6 bases. Germline values: CDR1 GTSNPN, CDR2 SVGIG (reference sequence). The CDR3 has 13 residues. The DNA of the CDR3 is TGTGCCTGGAGTGTATACGGGAACACTGAAGCTTTCTTT. It codes for CAWSVYGNTEAFF.

This clonotype has more than one count but fewer than ten. This may be a read error, as it is one base from a much larger clone. This chain connects TRBV28 to TRBJ2-6; a weak D match, TRBD1 (5 bases). The CDR3 runs 17 residues. The germline gives CDR1 MDHEN, CDR2 SYDVKM. The CDR3 DNA is TGTGCCAGTACTGAGTCGCAGGGCCTCTCTGGGGCCAGCGTCCTGACTTTC. This sequence encodes CASTESQGLSGASVLTF. Looking up the rest from reference TRBV28 and TRBJ2-6 gives the full variable domain: DVKVTQSSRYLVKRTGEKVFLECVQDMDHENMFWYRQDPGLGLRLIYFSYDVKMKEKGDIPEGYSVSREKKERFSLILESASTNQTSMYLCASTESQGLSGASVLTFGAGSRLTVL.

This clonotype appeared a few times. The chain employs TRBV4-1 and TRBJ2-2, with 7 nucleotides matching TRBD1. V gave up 2 bases and J gave up 1 base; unmatched junction bases: 7. The CDR3 runs to 17 residues. The germline gives CDR1 MGHRA, CDR2 YSYEKL. The DNA for the CDR3 is TGCGCCAGCAGCCAAAACCCGGGACAGATGAACACCGGGGAGCTGTTTTTT. Translation gives CASSQNPGQMNTGELFF.

The chain uses TRBV27 and TRBJ2-2; D unresolved. Trimming stripped 3 bases from V and 5 bases from J, with 4 bases between. Germline CDR1 reads MNHEY; CDR2 reads SMNVEV (reference sequence). CDR3 length: 12 amino acids. CDR3 DNA sequence: TGTGCCAGCAGTTTTATGACCGGGGAGCTGTTTTTT. It translates to CASSFMTGELFF.

This chain links TRBV2 with TRBJ2-7; D not certain. V was clipped by 2 bases and J by 2 bases, with 13 bases between them. The CDR3 spans 15 residues. The V gene's germline CDR1 is SNHLY and CDR2 FYNNEI. The CDR3 protein is CASSESVSSPYEQYF. CDR3 DNA: TGTGCCAGCAGTGAATCAGTTTCATCCCCCTACGAGCAGTACTTC.

The chain joins TRBV29-1 to TRBJ1-1; D unclear. The germline V gene encodes CDR1 SQVTM and CDR2 ANQGSEA. The CDR3 consists of 15 residues. The germline V and J ends were trimmed by 0 bases and 4 bases, with 15 bases remaining between them. The CDR3 nucleotides read TGCAGCGTTGAAGATCTTGATAAGGGTTTCACTGAAGCTTTCTTT. Translation: CSVEDLDKGFTEAFF. Filled out from reference TRBV29-1 and TRBJ1-1, the complete variable domain reads SAVISQKPSRDICQRGTSLTIQCQVDSQVTMMFWYRQQPGQSLTLIATANQGSEATYESGFVIDKFPISRPNLTFSTLTVSNMSPEDSSIYLCSVEDLDKGFTEAFFGQGTRLTVV.

This clonotype was observed a few times. The CDR3 loop reads CASRFTLGETQYF. DNA of the CDR3: TGTGCCAGCAGGTTTACACTAGGAGAGACCCAGTACTTC. V usage is TRBV6-2 or TRBV6-3 and J usage is TRBJ2-5, with a tentative D call TRBD2 (5 bases). Germline CDR1 and CDR2: MNHEY and SVGEGT. Trimming stripped 6 bases from V and 4 bases from J, with 12 bases between. The CDR3 sequence is 13 residues long.

The chain couples TRBV30 to TRBJ1-2; D not resolved. The CDR3 is 12 amino acids. Germline CDR1 reads GTSNPN; CDR2 reads SVGIG (reference sequence). Between the trimmed V and J ends, which lost 8 bases and 0 bases, there was a span of 10 bases. CDR3 nucleotides: TGTGCCCAACGTCCGTCTAACTATGGCTACACCTTC. Residues: CAQRPSNYGYTF.

This clonotype has just a few counts. A junction boundary mismatches the germline segment, possibly from a read error. The gene calls are TRBV5-1 and TRBJ1-1, with D unclear. Germline-derived CDR1 and CDR2 are SGHRS and YFSETQ. This CDR3 comprises 13 residues. The DNA for the CDR3 is TGCGCCAGCAGCTGGGGTTTGAACACTAAAGCTTTCTTT. Translated, it gives CASSWGLNTKAFF.

This clonotype occurred many times. The gene calls are TRBV12-5 and TRBJ1-5; a weak D match, TRBD1 (6 bases). Germline CDR1 is LGHNT and CDR2 is FRNRAP. The CDR3 runs to 17 residues. Between the trimmed V and J ends, which lost 6 bases and 2 bases, there was a span of 20 bases. The CDR3 loop is CASGPPKQGDRNQPQHF. Here the CDR3 DNA reads TGTGCTAGTGGCCCACCGAAACAGGGCGACCGCAATCAGCCCCAGCATTTT.